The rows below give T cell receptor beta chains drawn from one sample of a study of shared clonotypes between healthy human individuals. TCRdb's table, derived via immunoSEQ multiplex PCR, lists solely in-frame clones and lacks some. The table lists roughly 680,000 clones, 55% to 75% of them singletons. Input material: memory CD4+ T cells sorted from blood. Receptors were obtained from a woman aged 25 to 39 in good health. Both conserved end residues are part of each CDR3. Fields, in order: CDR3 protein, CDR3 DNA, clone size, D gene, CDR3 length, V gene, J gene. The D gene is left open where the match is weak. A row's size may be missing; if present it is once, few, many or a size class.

CAVSTRLAAYNEQFF	TGTGCCGTCTCCACCAGGCTAGCGGCGTACAATGAGCAGTTCTTC	many	TRBD2	15	TRBV19	TRBJ2-1
CASRKGLQTSGEQYF	TGCGCCAGCCGGAAGGGCTTACAAACGAGCGGCGAGCAGTACTTC	few	NA	15	TRBV5-1	TRBJ2-7
CASSSLAGGLTDTQYF	TGTGCCAGCAGTTCTTTAGCGGGAGGTCTCACAGATACGCAGTATTTT	NA	TRBD2	16	TRBV6-5	TRBJ2-3
CASSFFREGGNEQFF	TGCGCCAGCAGCTTCTTTCGGGAGGGCGGGAATGAGCAGTTCTTC	NA	TRBD2	15	TRBV5-1	TRBJ2-1
CASSESWGADTQYF	TGTGCCAGCAGTGAAAGTTGGGGGGCAGATACGCAGTATTTT	few	NA	14	TRBV6-1	TRBJ2-3
CASSYRGGEKLFF	TGTGCCAGCAGTTATAGGGGCGGAGAAAAACTGTTTTTT	NA	NA	13	TRBV6-5	TRBJ1-4
CASSRGQEEGYTF	TGTGCCAGCAGCCGAGGACAAGAGGAGGGCTACACCTTC	NA	NA	13	TRBV7-8	TRBJ1-2
CASSLGDRVTGYTF	TGTGCCAGCAGTTTGGGGGACAGGGTGACTGGCTACACCTTC	NA	TRBD1	14	TRBV28	TRBJ1-2
CASGGPNFNYGYTF	TGTGCCAGCGGGGGACCTAACTTTAACTATGGCTACACCTTC	many	NA	14	TRBV27	TRBJ1-2
CASSFFLREGTDTQYF	TGCGCCAGCAGCTTCTTTCTGCGGGAGGGCACAGATACGCAGTATTTT	NA	TRBD2	16	TRBV5-1	TRBJ2-3
CASSLGSGGDTQYF	TGCGCCAGCAGCTTGGGCAGCGGGGGAGATACGCAGTATTTT	few	TRBD2	14	TRBV5-1	TRBJ2-3
CASSPAATNSYEQYF	TGTGCCAGCAGTCCGGCGGCGACTAATTCCTACGAGCAGTACTTC	many	NA	15	TRBV27	TRBJ2-7
CASSLLDGDKNIQYF	TGTGCCAGCAGCTTATTGGACGGGGATAAAAACATTCAGTACTTC	NA	NA	15	TRBV5-4	TRBJ2-4
CASSLGGQVGNSPLHF	TGTGCCAGCAGTTTAGGGGGACAGGTCGGGAATTCACCCCTCCACTTT	NA	TRBD1	16	TRBV28	TRBJ1-6
CASSDIGVNEKLFF	TGTGCCAGCAGTGATATTGGAGTTAATGAAAAACTGTTTTTT	once	NA	14	TRBV6-5	TRBJ1-4
CASSQSGTGDSGYTF	TGCGCCAGCAGCCAATCCGGGACAGGGGATTCTGGCTACACCTTC	NA	TRBD1	15	TRBV4-1	TRBJ1-2
CASSHLIPGEKNIQYF	TGTGCCAGCAGTCACCTTATCCCAGGGGAGAAAAACATTCAGTACTTC	NA	NA	16	TRBV27	TRBJ2-4
CASTRFGAYEQYF	TGTGCCAGCACTCGCTTCGGGGCCTACGAGCAGTACTTC	once	NA	13	TRBV28	TRBJ2-7
CASSRLGQGAHGELFF	TGTGCCAGCAGCCGACTCGGACAGGGGGCGCACGGGGAGCTGTTTTTT	NA	TRBD1	16	TRBV7-2	TRBJ2-2
CAWSRPHITEAFF	TGTGCCTGGAGCCGGCCCCATATAACTGAAGCTTTCTTT	NA	NA	13	TRBV30	TRBJ1-1
CASSMEGLGTEAFF	TGTGCCAGTAGTATGGAGGGCCTAGGGACTGAAGCTTTCTTT	NA	NA	14	TRBV19	TRBJ1-1
CASSSRGSYEQYF	TGTGCCAGCAGCTCCCGTGGATCCTACGAGCAGTACTTC	NA	NA	13	TRBV7-9	TRBJ2-7
CASSSSPSGGETQYF	TGTGCCAGCAGCTCCTCCCCGAGTGGAGGGGAGACCCAGTACTTC	NA	NA	15	TRBV11-2	TRBJ2-5
CASSLATYGNGYTF	TGTGCCAGCAGCTTAGCGACCTACGGGAATGGCTACACCTTC	NA	NA	14	TRBV7-2	TRBJ1-2
CASSVAGTSYEQYF	TGTGCCAGCAGCGTTGCAGGTACCTCCTACGAGCAGTACTTC	NA	NA	14	TRBV9	TRBJ2-7
CASSQGSGQETQYF	TGCGCCAGCAGCCAAGGTAGCGGCCAAGAGACCCAGTACTTC	NA	NA	14	TRBV4-1	TRBJ2-5
CASSALANEQYF	TGTGCCAGCAGCGCCCTCGCGAACGAGCAGTACTTC	NA	NA	12	TRBV7-9	TRBJ2-7
CSVVPPGQGPSTEAFF	TGCAGCGTTGTTCCCCCCGGGCAGGGACCTTCTACTGAAGCTTTCTTT	NA	NA	16	TRBV29-1	TRBJ1-1
CASTSRVAGEAKNIQYF	TGTGCCAGCACCTCAAGGGTAGCGGGAGAGGCCAAAAACATTCAGTACTTC	NA	TRBD2	17	TRBV27	TRBJ2-4
CASSLGLAGGPRGELFF	TGTGCCAGCAGTCTCGGACTAGCGGGAGGGCCTAGGGGGGAGCTGTTTTTT	NA	TRBD2	17	TRBV25-1	TRBJ2-2
CASSVGQIMNTEAFF	TGTGCCAGCAGTGTGGGACAGATCATGAACACTGAAGCTTTCTTT	NA	TRBD1	15	TRBV6-5	TRBJ1-1
CASSGLAGDGETQYF	TGTGCCAGCAGTGGACTAGCGGGAGATGGAGAGACCCAGTACTTC	NA	TRBD2	15	TRBV2	TRBJ2-5
CASSPTGQGAYGYTF	TGTGCCAGCAGCCCCACGGGCCAGGGGGCCTATGGCTACACCTTC	NA	TRBD1	15	TRBV7-2	TRBJ1-2
CASSLSVAAGEQFF	TGCGCCAGCAGCTTGAGCGTAGCCGCCGGTGAGCAGTTCTTC	NA	NA	14	TRBV5-1	TRBJ2-1
CASSRQYYGYTF	TGTGCCAGCAGCCGGCAGTACTATGGCTACACCTTC	medium-sized	NA	12	TRBV5-8	TRBJ1-2
CASSPISTGSGNTIYF	TGTGCCAGCTCACCCATTTCGACTGGTTCTGGAAACACCATATATTTT	NA	NA	16	TRBV18	TRBJ1-3
CASSERVYGYTF	TGTGCCAGCAGTGAGAGGGTCTATGGCTACACCTTC	few	NA	12	TRBV6-1	TRBJ1-2
CASVRVPHEQYF	TGTGCCAGCGTTAGAGTTCCCCACGAGCAGTACTTC	NA	NA	12	TRBV6-4	TRBJ2-7
CASSLQMGTGELFF	TGTGCCAGCAGCTTGCAGATGGGGACCGGGGAGCTGTTTTTT	few	NA	14	TRBV11-2	TRBJ2-2
CASSMKPMDGGVREQYF	TGTGCCAGTAGTATGAAGCCCATGGACGGAGGAGTGAGGGAGCAGTACTTC	NA	NA	17	TRBV19	TRBJ2-7
CASSKALGEWKRSQPQHF	TGTGCCAGCAGCAAAGCGCTGGGGGAGTGGAAAAGAAGTCAGCCCCAGCATTTT	few	NA	18	TRBV21-1	TRBJ1-5
CASSQGVASGKGEQYF	TGCGCCAGCAGCCAAGGTGTAGCGAGCGGGAAGGGCGAGCAGTACTTC	once	TRBD2	16	TRBV4-1	TRBJ2-7
CASETSGTDTQYF	TGCGCCAGCGAGACTAGCGGCACAGATACGCAGTATTTT	NA	TRBD2	13	TRBV10-2	TRBJ2-3
CASSPFEDSSNQPQHF	TGCGCCAGCAGCCCTTTCGAGGACAGTAGCAATCAGCCCCAGCATTTT	NA	NA	16	TRBV4-1	TRBJ1-5
CASSAQSDPSTDTQYF	TGTGCCAGCAGCGCCCAATCTGATCCTAGCACAGATACGCAGTATTTT	NA	NA	16	TRBV9	TRBJ2-3
CASSFQTAPYSNQPQHF	TGTGCCAGCAGCTTCCAGACAGCCCCTTATAGCAATCAGCCCCAGCATTTT	NA	NA	17	TRBV5-4	TRBJ1-5